At least ten counts were recorded for the clone carrying this TCR beta chain. Its specificity is unknown. TCRdb redid the calling of the RT-PCR reads with MiXCR, one entry per CDR3 protein. The table includes approximately 480,000 distinct CDR3 sequences, approximately 10% detected once. The sample originates from a study of response to subunit inactivated influenza vaccine. Findings and limits, study-wide: The study's authors posited that every seasonal influenza vaccination enlists few new T cells.

V was pared by 3 bases and J by 3 bases, with 9 bases between. The CDR3 runs 14 residues. Sequenced material: PBMCs from blood, taken roughly 46 days after vaccination. This chain joins TRBV12-3 or TRBV12-4 and TRBJ1-5, with D possibly TRBD1 on 5 matching bases. The sequence came from a man aged 50-60 years who received an inactivated influenza vaccine. The CDR3 loop is CASSLAGPNQPQHF. In nucleotides, the CDR3 is TGTGCCAGCAGTTTGGCAGGGCCCAATCAGCCCCAGCATTTT.